One sample yielded the 22 T cell receptor beta chains listed below, sequenced in a study of cytomegalovirus exposure and HLA in healthy donors. The primer mix had 60 Vbeta and 13 Jbeta primers. Clones were read by immunoSEQ multiplex PCR, and TCRdb kept only the in-frame ones, dropping some. The sample's table shows over 45,000 clones. Sequenced sample: PBMCs. The receptors originated from a woman between 35 and 50 years old in good health and CMV-seronegative.

V usage is TRBV5-1 and J usage is TRBJ1-4; 11 bases fit TRBD1. The junction had 4 bases not matched to a gene; V was cut back by 1 base and J by 5 bases. CDR3 length equals 16 residues. Germline V gives CDR1 SGHRS, CDR2 YFSETQ. The CDR3 reads CASSLTGTGGNEKLFF. CDR3 DNA sequence: TGCGCCAGCAGCTTGACTGGGACAGGGGGGAATGAAAAACTGTTTTTT.

This chain connects TRBV7-2 to TRBJ2-4, with TRBD2 as a possible D gene (5 bases). This CDR3 spans 14 amino acids. The V gene lost 5 bases and the J gene lost 0 bases, with 8 bases spanning the gap. Germline CDR1 and CDR2: SGHTA and FQGNSA. CDR3 sequence reads: CASSPGLAKNIQYF. CDR3 nucleotide sequence: TGTGCCAGCAGCCCAGGACTAGCCAAAAACATTCAGTACTTC.

The genes are TRBV4-3 and TRBJ1-5; 8 positions match TRBD1. Germline values: CDR1 LGHNA, CDR2 YSLEER. This CDR3 region has 15 residues. The trim removed 2 bases at V and 10 bases at J, leaving 10 bases unmatched. The CDR3 region is CASSQLPGTGYPQHF. The CDR3 DNA follows: TGCGCCAGCAGCCAACTCCCCGGGACAGGTTACCCCCAGCATTTT.

The chain recombines TRBV4-3 with TRBJ2-5; 8 bases map to TRBD1. Trimming took 5 bases from V and 3 from J; bases not matched to a gene: 14. This CDR3 is built from 17 residues. The germline CDR1 and CDR2 sequences are LGHNA and YSLEER. The CDR3 coding sequence is TGCGCCAGCAGCGGGGAGAGGACAGGGAGTGTTGAAGAGACCCAGTACTTC. This encodes CASSGERTGSVEETQYF.

This rearrangement joins TRBV15 to TRBJ1-6, with D maybe TRBD1 (5 bases). Germline V gene data show CDR1 as LNHNV and CDR2 as YYDKDF (reference sequence). CDR3 size: 14 residues. Deletions cut 1 base from V and 7 bases from J, with 8 bases between. The CDR3 nucleotides read TGTGCCACCAGCAGAGTCAGGGTCAATTCACCCCTCCACTTT. It codes for CATSRVRVNSPLHF.

The rearrangement links TRBV5-1 to TRBJ1-2, with D perhaps matching TRBD1 (5 bases). The CDR3 contains 17 residues. V lost 0 bases and J 7 bases, leaving 22 bases between the germline ends. The germline gives CDR1 SGHRS, CDR2 YFSETQ. CDR3 region: CASSLGSLRQTQGGYTF. The CDR3 nucleotides read TGCGCCAGCAGCTTGGGCTCATTGAGGCAGACCCAGGGTGGCTACACCTTC.

This chain links TRBV30 with TRBJ2-7, with TRBD2 matching over 9 bases. V lost 8 bases to trimming and J lost 5 bases; unmatched junction nucleotides: 10. Germline CDR1 GTSNPN, CDR2 SVGIG (reference sequence). This CDR3 has 13 residues. The CDR3 coding sequence is TGTGCCCGCCAGGGGCGGGAGGGCCACGAGCAGTACTTC. Translated: CARQGREGHEQYF.

This chain uses TRBV4-1 with TRBJ1-2; D gene ambiguous. From germline, CDR1 is MGHRA and CDR2 YSYEKL. The CDR3 sequence is 14 residues long. Trimming stripped 1 base from V and 7 bases from J, with 13 bases between. The CDR3 DNA follows: TGCGCCAGCAGCCAAGCATTCTCAGGAGGTGGCTACACCTTC. Translated: CASSQAFSGGGYTF.

The CDR3 protein is CASSPSGSLREQYF. As DNA, the CDR3 is TGTGCCAGCAGTCCTAGCGGGAGCTTGCGCGAGCAGTACTTC. This rearrangement joins TRBV11-3 to TRBJ2-7; 10 nucleotides line up with TRBD2. The junction had 8 bases not matched to a gene; V was cut back by 6 bases and J by 6 bases. Germline V gives CDR1 SGHNT, CDR2 YENEEA. The CDR3 spans 14 residues.

The chain has TRBV29-1 and TRBJ1-1, with D possibly matching TRBD1 (5 bases). The CDR3 totals 13 residues. V was shortened by 7 bases and J by 0 bases, with 12 bases between the two germline ends. Germline values: CDR1 SQVTM, CDR2 ANQGSEA. The CDR3 bases are TGCAGCGGGGCAGGGAATATGAACACTGAAGCTTTCTTT. Residues: CSGAGNMNTEAFF.

This chain links TRBV28 with TRBJ2-7; TRBD1 agrees at 7 bases. V was pared by 6 bases and J by 2 bases, with 10 bases of the junction left unmatched. Germline values: CDR1 MDHEN, CDR2 SYDVKM. The CDR3 has 15 amino acids. In DNA form, the CDR3 reads TGTGCCAGCAGACTCGGACAGGCCCGCGCCTACGAGCAGTACTTC. Translation: CASRLGQARAYEQYF.

The chain recombines TRBV4-1 with TRBJ1-1; 9 bases are a match to TRBD1. This CDR3 contains 17 residues. V dropped 4 bases and J dropped 3; count of bases not matched to a gene: 12. Germline V gives CDR1 MGHRA, CDR2 YSYEKL. CDR3 protein: CASSRLGQGREYTEAFF. The CDR3, as DNA: TGCGCCAGCAGCCGCCTGGGACAGGGCCGTGAATACACTGAAGCTTTCTTT.

V usage is TRBV5-1 and J usage is TRBJ2-5; D is possibly TRBD1 (6 bases). The CDR3 has 15 amino acids. Germline V gene data show CDR1 as SGHRS and CDR2 as YFSETQ. The V end was cut by 4 bases, the J end by 5 bases, with 18 bases between. As DNA, the CDR3 is TGCGCCAGCAGCGCGGCTGGGGGCGGTGGGGAGACCCAGTACTTC. It encodes CASSAAGGGGETQYF.

In DNA form, the CDR3 reads TGTGCCAGCAGCAAGACGGGACAGGCGAACACTGAAGCTTTCTTT. This codes for CASSKTGQANTEAFF. The V call is TRBV27, the J call TRBJ1-1; 8 bases are a match to TRBD1. This CDR3 spans 15 amino acids. The junction had 7 bases not matched to a gene; V was cut back by 6 bases and J by 1 base. CDR1 MNHEY and CDR2 SMNVEV come from the germline V gene (reference sequence).

This sequence joins TRBV13 and TRBJ2-7, with TRBD1 as a possible D gene (6 bases). Trimming removed 5 bases from V and 6 bases from J, with 17 bases in between. CDR1 PRHDT and CDR2 FYEKMQ come from the germline V gene (reference sequence). CDR3 length: 14 residues. This CDR3 reads CASSRGTLLGEQYF. CDR3 DNA sequence: TGTGCCAGCAGCCGAGGGACACTCCTGGGCGAGCAGTACTTC.

The chain employs TRBV18 and TRBJ2-7, with TRBD2 as a possible D gene (6 bases). Trimming stripped 0 bases from V and 6 bases from J, with 18 bases between. The CDR3 is 16 residues long. The germline V gene has CDR1 KGHSH and CDR2 LQKENI. CDR3 sequence: CASSPPGGTGVSEQYF. The CDR3 DNA reads as TGTGCCAGCTCACCACCGGGCGGGACGGGAGTGAGCGAGCAGTACTTC.

The V and J genes are TRBV2 and TRBJ1-5; maybe TRBD1 (5 bases). This CDR3 is 14 amino acids long. Germline CDR1 is SNHLY and CDR2 is FYNNEI. The ends were cut back, 7 bases at V and 5 bases at J, with 15 bases in the middle. The CDR3 nucleotides are TGTGCCAGCATGGGGGGGTTAGGGGATCAGCCCCAGCATTTT. Its protein is CASMGGLGDQPQHF.

The chain joins TRBV18 to TRBJ1-2, with 11 bases matching TRBD1. CDR3 length equals 15 residues. The V gene end was trimmed by 0 bases and the J gene end by 4 bases; junction bases not matched to a gene: 1. Germline V gives CDR1 KGHSH, CDR2 LQKENI. DNA for the CDR3: TGTGCCAGCTCACCACCAGGGACAGGGGGCTATGGCTACACCTTC. Its protein is CASSPPGTGGYGYTF.

The V gene is TRBV13, the J gene TRBJ2-7; 7 bases are shared with TRBD1. The trim removed 5 bases at V and 2 bases at J, leaving 0 bases unmatched. The CDR3 runs 12 residues. The germline V gene has CDR1 PRHDT and CDR2 FYEKMQ (reference sequence). CDR3 bases: TGTGCCAGCAGCCAGGGGGCCTACGAGCAGTACTTC. Translated, it gives CASSQGAYEQYF.

The chain recombines TRBV5-1 with TRBJ2-7; TRBD2 matches 12 bases. This CDR3 has 16 amino acids. Unmatched junction bases numbered 10, after V lost 3 bases and J lost 6 bases. Germline V gives CDR1 SGHRS, CDR2 YFSETQ. CDR3 DNA sequence: TGCGCCAGCAGCTCCGGGAGACTAGCGGGAGAGAGCGAGCAGTACTTC. Encoded protein: CASSSGRLAGESEQYF.

The V and J genes are TRBV30 and TRBJ2-3, with D maybe TRBD2 (5 bases). V lost 0 bases, J lost 0 bases, and 10 bases lay in between. Looked up from germline, CDR1 is GTSNPN and CDR2 is SVGIG (reference sequence). The CDR3 consists of 15 residues. CDR3 amino acids: CAWSVGSASTDTQYF. In nucleotides, the CDR3 is TGTGCCTGGAGTGTGGGTAGCGCGAGCACAGATACGCAGTATTTT.

The V call is TRBV19, the J call TRBJ2-1; D call uncertain. The germline CDR1 and CDR2 sequences are LNHDA and SQIVND (reference sequence). V lost 2 bases and J lost 9, with 11 bases in between. The CDR3 is made up of 13 amino acids. The CDR3 reads CASSISLASEQFF. For the CDR3, the DNA is TGTGCCAGTAGTATATCGCTGGCCAGTGAGCAGTTCTTC.